This T cell receptor beta chain comes out of a study of cytomegalovirus exposure and HLA in healthy donors (dated by TCRdb to between 2016 and 2019). With regard to the full study: According to an earlier analysis of 550 to 750 of the donors, about 179 million T cells yielded 100 million or so unique TCR beta sequences and about 280 Gb of sequence data. An early release that covered roughly 600 HLA-typed donors contained approximately 300 gigabases of sequencing data and tens of millions of unique TCR sequences. Among the roughly 390 genotyped donors, under 90% belonged to the genetic ancestry cluster associated with self-reported Caucasian donors. The study aimed to test whether cataloging public T cell receptors could reveal signatures of past pathogen exposure. The study used immunosequencing to profile the T cell repertoires of approximately 640 subjects and linked those repertoires to cytomegalovirus serostatus. Along with the roughly 700-subject first cohort, a separate validation cohort of roughly 110 different subjects was used. To predict cytomegalovirus infection status, the study brought together high-throughput TCR immunosequencing, statistical association of individual TCRs with disease status, and machine learning. A later analysis re-analyzed previously published TCR beta repertoires from 650 to 800 donors and added high-resolution HLA genotyping to study TCR occurrence patterns. In the later analysis, no new phenotypic data were used to find candidate immune exposures; instead, reliance was placed on TCR beta sequences and their occurrence across donors. An earlier analysis of some 600 of the donors applied high-throughput TCR beta sequencing to assess whether each TCR beta V gene segment acted as functional or pseudogenic. Alongside the repertoire data, information on donor age, sex, ethnicity and CMV serostatus was compiled. A later genetic analysis took genome-wide SNP genotypes for about 65% of the 666 donors and used that subset as a discovery cohort. All discovery cohort repertoires had been generated on a single sequencing platform. HLA typing included class I and class II loci at four-digit resolution. The number of donors typed differed by locus, with roughly 620-630 for A, B, C, DRB1 and DQB1, roughly 520 for DQA1, 600 to 610 for DPA1, and 450 to 480 for DPB1. Four or five DR-DQ haplotypes were treated as single units for association and clustering because of strong linkage in the cohort. On average, around 240,000 unique TCR beta nucleotide sequences were sequenced per donor among 300 to 500 genotyped donors of the cohort, with roughly 18% of those sequences being non-productive.

Findings and caveats that apply to the study as a whole: An earlier analysis of roughly 570 of the donors showed that most TCR beta V segments appeared in productive rearrangements either about 90% or about 30% of the time, which broadly matched IMGT annotations. Only TCR beta chains were sequenced in this cohort, and the absence of alpha or paired-chain data limited detectable features. Correlated functional status among segregating V segments might reflect linkage disequilibrium, but an unknown experimental factor could not be ruled out. A later genetic analysis reported fewer N-insertions in productive TCRs among donors in an Asian-associated ancestry cluster than the roughly 720-donor mean. The only immune exposure information available for the cohort was CMV serostatus. The study listed 164 TCR beta chains as associated with cytomegalovirus. A later genetic analysis associated a missense DCLRE1C variant with V-gene and J-gene trimming of TCR beta chains, and an independent cohort replicated the association. The authors suggested that the approach could potentially be generalized to other disease states and immunological phenotypes. When HLA alleles, especially DR and DQ, strongly co-occurred, attributing TCR associations to individual alleles was difficult. At a false discovery rate of 0.05, a later analysis linked 16,951 TCR beta sequences to specific HLA alleles. Because counts were too low, some 17 rarely observed V segments, including chromosome 9 orphons, were left out of the earlier analysis of a few hundred of the donors. A further reported finding was that TCR beta sequences accurately predicted the HLA-A and HLA-B alleles for most subjects in the first cohort. Several of the top co-occurrence clusters appeared to be linked to parvovirus B19, influenza, CMV and Epstein-Barr virus, according to a later analysis. HLA typing was unavailable for some donors at each locus, so association tests used only the typed subset. The classifier was reported to diagnose cytomegalovirus status with high specificity and sensitivity in both the original and validation cohorts. In vitro tests confirmed that a few of the cytomegalovirus-associated TCR beta chains recognize cytomegalovirus antigens. Most TCR sequences were seen in very few donors, while some public TCRs were found in many individuals. A cluster of highly shared sequence variants was judged likely to be a technical artifact of the sequencing pipeline. Most CMV-associated TCR beta chains appeared to be HLA-restricted in a later analysis, and the HLA associations seemed to be driven largely by CMV exposure. In a later analysis, TCR association rates were found to vary across HLA loci, with the most associated TCRs seen for DRB1 alleles and the fewest for HLA-C alleles. Presence/absence analyses assumed roughly uniform sequencing depth across donors, an assumption that may not hold. A later analysis found that HLA-associated TCR beta chains were more clonally expanded and had lower generation probabilities than equally common non-associated chains.

The cohort comprised approximately 700 healthy bone marrow donors. At the time of sampling, all cohort members were nominally healthy, though unrecorded immune exposures were likely present. The donor tested CMV seropositive and was one of the 289 seropositive cohort members. A peripheral blood sample was provided by each donor, and peripheral blood mononuclear cells were used for TCR beta sequencing. Genomic DNA extraction from the blood cell samples was performed with the Qiagen DNeasy Blood Extraction Kit. On this clone: It lacks a known antigen. Base qualities are missing; no much larger clone stands one base away.

Library preparation used the immunoSEQ multiplex PCR assay. The multiplex PCR relied on a mix of 60 forward primers for TCR Vbeta segments and 13 reverse primers for TCR Jbeta segments. The CDR3 region of rearranged TCR beta genes was amplified from genomic DNA by a multiplex PCR assay. Amplified TCR beta libraries were sequenced as 87-base-pair reads on the Illumina HiSeq System. As for the original processing: Across the roughly 670 repertoires, a later analysis counted tens of millions of unique TCR beta chains, around 11 million of which were shared by at least two donors. Raw reads were error-corrected and collapsed into unique sequences with a nearest-neighbor algorithm that merged closely related sequences to remove PCR and sequencing errors. CDR3 sequences were aligned to IMGT reference sequences to assign V, D and J gene segments. Each retained sequence needed at least a six-nucleotide match to both a V gene segment and a J gene segment. Rearrangements were classified as productive when the CDR3 lacked stop codons and remained in frame with V and J, and all other rearrangements were classified as non-productive. Following IMGT convention, CDR3 was defined as the stretch from the second conserved V-encoded cysteine up to the conserved J-encoded phenylalanine. Sequences without an unambiguous match to a single V gene segment were excluded from the earlier analysis of 450 to 650 of the donors. In an earlier analysis of approximately 590 of the donors, V segments were called functional above 56.7% productive rearrangements and were called segregating when the between-donor standard deviation exceeded 5%. To diagnose cytomegalovirus status from the catalog of TCR beta chain sequences, a statistical classification framework was built. A later analysis assigned V and J genes by comparing TCR nucleotide sequences with IMGT/GENE-DB human TR gene sequences. Using the TCRdist pipeline, a later analysis assigned CDR3 sequences along with most-parsimonious VDJ recombination scenarios. A later analysis defined each TCR beta chain by its CDR3 amino acid sequence plus V-gene family, and excluded reads lacking a unique V-gene family. A later analysis removed 592 highly shared, low-generation-probability nucleotide sequences to deal with suspected cross-contamination and a sequencing artifact. In a later analysis, a clonal expansion index for each public chain was calculated from normalized within-repertoire ranks of inferred template counts. Generation probabilities in a later analysis came from a VDJ recombination model fitted to out-of-frame rearrangements, and those results were checked against IGoR. In a later analysis, TCR-TCR, TCR-HLA and TCR-CMV co-occurrence was scored with hypergeometric tests, and a repertoire-size bias correction was applied to TCR pairs. To estimate false discovery rates, a later analysis permuted the HLA or CMV assignments 20 times. In a later analysis, co-occurring TCRs were grouped using DBSCAN, and TCRdist sequence similarity was added for clustering within HLA-allele-positive subsets. Repertoires with fewer than 30,000 or more than 120,000 public chains, plus five repertoires with anomalous nucleotide sharing, were excluded from co-occurrence clustering. Entries here come from immuneACCESS through TCRdb and include only in-frame sequences with V and J called. Some clones fail to appear in such tables; in the studies checked, an unresolved V gene covers under half of the shortfall, and the cause of the remainder is unknown. V, J and clone size reflect that table, while D and trimming were determined from the DNA. The sample table contains roughly 260,000 clones; only one count was recorded for roughly four fifths of them. The top ten clones comprise approximately 2% of the sample.

This clonotype was sampled from a woman in her thirties or forties in good health and CMV-seropositive. Sequences were obtained from PBMCs.

The CDR3 reads as follows: CASSPYTGGTEAFF. The bases read TGTGCCAGCAGTCCCTACACAGGGGGCACTGAAGCTTTCTTT. Here the chain combines TRBV27 and TRBJ1-1; 8 bases in between match TRBD1. The CDR3 sequence holds 14 residues, the cysteine and phenylalanine included. The DNA shown is the 42-base CDR3, in frame from base 1. Via the germline V gene (reference sequence), CDR1 is MNHEY and CDR2 SMNVEV. The germline V end is reduced by 5 bases and the J end by 4 bases; junction bases left unmatched: 6.